This T cell receptor (beta chain) was captured by sequencing in a study of T cells after yellow fever vaccination. TCRdb itself ran the 5' RACE reads through MiXCR, one entry per CDR3 protein. In the table there are some 560,000 distinct CDR3 sequences, about a sixth of which are singletons. Germline assignment: CDR1 SGHRS and CDR2 YFSETQ. V gave up 4 bases and J gave up 2 bases; unmatched junction bases: 3. The CDR3 loop spans 13 amino acids. This clonotype was seen many times. The chain is built from TRBV5-1 and TRBJ2-7; TRBD1 aligns across 7 bases. This specimen was PBMCs, taken 4 to 6 days after the first yellow fever vaccination. This receptor was obtained from a man aged 18 to 29 who received the YFV17D yellow fever vaccine. The CDR3 sequence is CASSPRGTYEQYF. The CDR3 nucleotides are TGCGCCAGCAGCCCCAGGGGGACCTACGAGCAGTACTTC.